The rows below give T cell receptor beta chains drawn from one sample of a study of OX40 agonist ivuxolimab in advanced cancers. TCRdb keeps only in-frame clones here, not all; method: immunoSEQ multiplex PCR. Of 65,000 to 90,000 clones listed, about 90% are singletons. Sequenced here: CD4+ or CD8+ T cells sorted from blood, sampled in a trial of the OX40 agonist ivuxolimab. The origin of the receptors is an adult with an advanced solid tumor such as melanoma, head and neck, liver or kidney cancer. The CDR3 runs from the conserved cysteine through the conserved F or W. A D gene is named only where the DNA matches it firmly. Size tells how often a clone was seen (once, few, many) or the class of an expanded clone, and some rows leave it out.

V gene	clone size	CDR3 length	J gene	D gene	CDR3 DNA	CDR3 protein
TRBV6-1	once	12	TRBJ2-7	-	TGTGCCAGCAGGACAGATTGGTACGAGCAGTACTTC	CASRTDWYEQYF
TRBV6-1	-	14	TRBJ1-3	-	TGTGCCAGCGGAGGGGGAATAGGAGGAAACACCATATATTTT	CASGGGIGGNTIYF
TRBV5-5	-	14	TRBJ2-2	TRBD1	TGTGCCAGCAGCCTGACAGGGATCTCCGGGGAGCTGTTTTTT	CASSLTGISGELFF
TRBV11-1	-	14	TRBJ2-1	TRBD1	TGTGCCAGCAGATACCGACAGGGAAACAATGAGCAGTTCTTC	CASRYRQGNNEQFF
TRBV19	-	17	TRBJ2-6	-	TGTGCCAGTACCGCAAGGCCAGGGAACTCTGGGGCCAACGTCCTGACTTTC	CASTARPGNSGANVLTF
TRBV18	once	13	TRBJ1-4	-	TGTGCCAGCTCACCACAGGGGTGGGAAAAACTGTTTTTT	CASSPQGWEKLFF
TRBV11-2	-	16	TRBJ2-7	TRBD1	TGTGCCAGCAGCATCGGGACAGGACCCTTCTCCTACGAGCAGTACTTC	CASSIGTGPFSYEQYF
TRBV11-2	-	15	TRBJ2-1	TRBD1	TGTGCCAGCAGCTCCAGACAGGGGAGAATTAATGAGCAGTTCTTC	CASSSRQGRINEQFF
TRBV19	medium-sized	14	TRBJ2-2	-	TGTGCCAGTAGGGGGACCTCGAACACCGGGGAGCTGTTTTTT	CASRGTSNTGELFF
TRBV6-1	-	14	TRBJ1-6	TRBD1	TGTGCCAGCAGTGAAGCGACAGGGGAATCACCCCTCCACTTT	CASSEATGESPLHF
TRBV15	-	17	TRBJ2-5	-	TGTGCCACCAGCAGAGGAAGGTCAGGAGCTGGGGAAGAGACCCAGTACTTC	CATSRGRSGAGEETQYF
TRBV18	-	18	TRBJ2-5	TRBD2	TGTGCCAGCTCACCCCTACCAGGGACTAGCGGGACCCAAGAGACCCAGTACTTC	CASSPLPGTSGTQETQYF
TRBV30	-	16	TRBJ2-3	-	TGTGCCTGGAATGGCTTTAGGTCGGAGAGCACAGATACGCAGTATTTT	CAWNGFRSESTDTQYF
TRBV18	-	12	TRBJ2-1	-	TGTGCCAGCTCACTCCCTAGTGGTGAGCAGTTCTTC	CASSLPSGEQFF
TRBV19	-	12	TRBJ1-5	-	TGTGCCAGTAGGACAGACAATCAGCCCCAGCATTTT	CASRTDNQPQHF
TRBV19	-	14	TRBJ2-2	TRBD1	TGTGCCAGTAGTCGACAGGGGAACACCGGGGAGCTGTTTTTT	CASSRQGNTGELFF
TRBV2	-	14	TRBJ1-2	-	TGTGCCAGCAGTGAAGCTAGGACCGGGCAAGGCTACACCTTC	CASSEARTGQGYTF